This is a list of T cell receptor beta chains from one sample in a study of blood T cell repertoires in COVID-19. This table comes from immunoSEQ multiplex PCR, and its TCRdb copy is limited to in-frame clones, with some not included. The table shows 120,000 or so clones, with around 81% occurring only once. Specimen: peripheral blood. These receptors all come from a man aged 55 to 69 with acute or convalescent COVID-19. Each CDR3 is given with its conserved first and last residue. Each record gives: clone size, D gene, V gene, J gene, CDR3 protein, CDR3 DNA. D genes are given only for firm matches. Clone size is given for some rows only: seen once, a few or many times, or a class if the clone is expanded.

-,TRBD2,TRBV2,TRBJ2-1,CASSERLAGVKFF,TGTGCCAGCAGTGAAAGGCTAGCGGGAGTTAAGTTCTTC
-,-,TRBV4-2,TRBJ2-3,CASTPEYGRATDTQYF,TGTGCCAGCACCCCGGAATATGGCAGGGCCACAGATACGCAGTATTTT
-,TRBD1,TRBV5-1,TRBJ1-2,CASSQDRGDGYTF,TGCGCCAGCAGCCAGGACAGGGGTGATGGCTACACCTTC
-,-,TRBV19,TRBJ1-1,CASSSRARDTEAFF,TGTGCCAGTAGCTCTCGGGCCAGGGACACTGAAGCTTTCTTT
few,-,TRBV14,TRBJ1-4,CASSELAGAGEKLFF,TGTGCCAGCAGCGAGCTGGCAGGCGCAGGGGAAAAACTGTTTTTT
-,TRBD1,TRBV7-9,TRBJ2-2,CASRPDRANTGELFF,TGTGCCAGCAGACCAGACAGGGCAAACACCGGGGAGCTGTTTTTT
few,TRBD1,TRBV6-5,TRBJ2-1,CASSYGGQGGYNEQFF,TGTGCCAGCAGTTACGGGGGACAGGGTGGCTACAATGAGCAGTTCTTC
-,-,TRBV12-3/TRBV12-4,TRBJ1-2,CASSRTEFYGYTF,TGTGCCAGCAGTCGCACAGAATTCTATGGCTACACCTTC
-,TRBD2,TRBV13,TRBJ2-2,CASSPLAGGNTGELFF,TGTGCCAGCAGCCCACTGGCGGGAGGAAACACCGGGGAGCTGTTTTTT
-,-,TRBV5-1,TRBJ2-2,CASSSSTTNTGELFF,TGCGCCAGCAGCTCTTCGACTACGAACACCGGGGAGCTGTTTTTT
-,TRBD1,TRBV29-1,TRBJ2-3,CSGDRAQGDTQYF,TGCAGCGGGGACAGGGCCCAAGGAGATACGCAGTATTTT
-,TRBD2,TRBV9,TRBJ2-7,CASSPKRGARDEQYF,TGTGCCAGCAGCCCCAAGCGGGGGGCTAGAGACGAGCAGTACTTC
-,-,TRBV6-6,TRBJ1-3,CASGTGTHSGNTIYF,TGTGCCAGCGGTACAGGGACACACTCTGGAAACACCATATATTTT
-,-,TRBV10-1,TRBJ2-1,CASSELSPGEQFF,TGCGCCAGCAGTGAGCTCAGCCCGGGGGAGCAGTTCTTC
-,TRBD1,TRBV6-5,TRBJ2-7,CASSSPGTDSYEQYF,TGTGCCAGCAGTTCCCCCGGGACAGACTCCTACGAGCAGTACTTC
-,-,TRBV2,TRBJ1-5,CASSDGEGLQGPQHF,TGTGCCAGCAGTGATGGGGAGGGACTCCAGGGGCCCCAGCATTTT
-,-,TRBV2,TRBJ2-2,CASSEEITGELFF,TGTGCCAGCAGTGAGGAGATAACCGGGGAGCTGTTTTTT
few,TRBD1,TRBV12-3/TRBV12-4,TRBJ1-2,CASSLGTGYGYTF,TGTGCCAGCAGTCTCGGGACAGGCTATGGCTACACCTTC
-,-,TRBV3-1/TRBV3-2,TRBJ2-7,CASSQGVYEQYF,TGTGCCAGCAGCCAAGGAGTATACGAGCAGTACTTC
-,-,TRBV28,TRBJ2-7,CASSLPGYEQYF,TGTGCCAGCAGTTTACCCGGCTACGAGCAGTACTTC
-,TRBD2,TRBV2,TRBJ2-7,CASSEWEGYEQYF,TGTGCCAGCAGTGAGTGGGAGGGCTACGAGCAGTACTTC
-,TRBD2,TRBV27,TRBJ2-1,CASSPGTSGRASEQFF,TGTGCCAGCAGTCCCGGGACTAGCGGGAGGGCCAGTGAGCAGTTCTTC
once,-,TRBV18,TRBJ1-1,CASSPVGAISEAFF,TGTGCCAGCTCACCAGTGGGCGCGATATCTGAAGCTTTCTTT
-,-,TRBV4-1,TRBJ2-7,CASSRIAMAYEQYF,TGCGCCAGCAGCCGGATAGCTATGGCCTACGAGCAGTACTTC
few,-,TRBV30,TRBJ2-7,CASRRRGGKFYEQYF,TGTGCCTCTCGTCGGCGGGGCGGGAAGTTCTACGAGCAGTACTTC
-,-,TRBV9,TRBJ2-6,CASSLLSSGANVLTF,TGTGCCAGCAGCCTTCTGAGCTCTGGGGCCAACGTCCTGACTTTC
-,TRBD2,TRBV29-1,TRBJ2-5,CSVEPAGKETQYF,TGCAGCGTTGAGCCAGCGGGGAAAGAGACCCAGTACTTC
-,-,TRBV6-4,TRBJ2-1,CASSDLVGASYNEQFF,TGTGCCAGCAGTGACTTGGTGGGGGCCTCCTACAATGAGCAGTTCTTC
-,-,TRBV15,TRBJ2-7,CATSVGEHSQYF,TGTGCCACCAGTGTCGGGGAGCACTCGCAGTACTTC
-,-,TRBV30,TRBJ1-3,CAWSRQGGNTIYF,TGTGCCTGGAGTAGGCAGGGTGGAAACACCATATATTTT
-,-,TRBV5-5,TRBJ1-5,CASSLYFSNQPQHF,TGTGCCAGCAGCCTGTACTTTAGCAATCAGCCCCAGCATTTT
-,TRBD2,TRBV28,TRBJ2-5,CASSALLAGGAETQYF,TGTGCCAGCAGTGCCTTACTAGCGGGAGGGGCGGAGACCCAGTACTTC